The clone carrying this T cell receptor beta chain was counted many times. Its specificity is unknown. Patients with ophthalmopathy all had a Clinical Activity Score of at least 3, a NOSPECS grade of at least 4 and duration under 3 months. The source of the sample is a study of T cells in Graves' hyperthyroidism and ophthalmopathy. General study findings and limits: Most thyroid clonotypes expanded above 0.001 appeared in blood too.

Amplification of TCR beta CDR3 regions used RNA as the template. First-round RT-PCR of the TCR CDR3 relied on the HTBI primer set. TCRdb redid the calling of the multiplex PCR reads with MiXCR, one entry per CDR3 protein. Of about 600,000 distinct CDR3 sequences detected, approximately 15% appear once; the ten largest clones hold approximately 3.5%. Sample: blood. The receptor's source is a woman between 40 and 55 years old with Graves' ophthalmopathy.

For the CDR3, the DNA is TGTGCCAGCAGGACTGCTGACGGCTATACGCAGTATTTT. Translated: CASRTADGYTQYF. The V gene is TRBV2, the J gene TRBJ2-3; D not resolved. V was pared by 6 bases and J by 7 bases, with 14 bases between. The CDR3 sequence is 13 residues long. The germline CDR1 and CDR2 sequences are SNHLY and FYNNEI.